Listed below are T cell receptor beta chains from one sample, sequenced in a study of shared clonotypes between healthy human individuals. Data came from immunoSEQ multiplex PCR; TCRdb stores just in-frame clones and leaves some out. Of about 560,000 clones listed, roughly 72% are singletons. Sample: PBMCs. The source is a woman aged 40 to 50 in good health. Some clones in this sample may be carry-over from other donors' samples. The CDR3 runs from the conserved cysteine through the conserved F or W. The D gene is left open where the match is weak. Not all rows give a size; the values are once, few, many and, for expanded clones, a class.

medium-sized,TRBJ1-2,TRBV10-3,.,TGTGCCATCAGTTCGGACAGAAACTATGGCTACACCTTC,CAISSDRNYGYTF
.,TRBJ2-7,TRBV27,.,TGTGCCAGCAGTTTAACCCGGACAAGCCCTGCGCAGTACTTC,CASSLTRTSPAQYF
.,TRBJ2-5,TRBV9,.,TGTGCCAGCTCTCGGGGGCTATCCCAAGAGACCCAGTACTTC,CASSRGLSQETQYF
few,TRBJ1-2,TRBV2,.,TGTGCCAGCAGTGAGAGGGGTGAGGTAGGGGGCTACACCTTC,CASSERGEVGGYTF
many,TRBJ1-1,TRBV7-2,.,TGTGCCAGCGGGTGGGGGGCCAACACTGAAGCTTTCTTT,CASGWGANTEAFF
few,TRBJ1-1,TRBV6-1,TRBD1,TGTGCCAGCTGTCGACAGGGTTCGTGGACTGAAGCTTTCTTT,CASCRQGSWTEAFF
.,TRBJ1-2,TRBV9,.,TGTGCCAGCAGCCCCGACAGGAACTATGGCTACACCTTC,CASSPDRNYGYTF
.,TRBJ1-1,TRBV28,TRBD1,TGTGCCAGCAGTTTATTTCAGGGGGGCACTGAAGCTTTCTTT,CASSLFQGGTEAFF
few,TRBJ1-4,TRBV30,.,TGTGCCTGGGATACAAAAGGCGGTAATGAAAAACTGTTTTTT,CAWDTKGGNEKLFF
once,TRBJ1-3,TRBV5-1,TRBD1,TGCGCCAGCAGCTTGGTCGGACAGGGTTACGGAAACACCATATATTTT,CASSLVGQGYGNTIYF
.,TRBJ2-1,TRBV28,TRBD2,TGTGCCAGCAGTCCCGGGGCGATAGCGGGAGTGCGGGGGAATGAGCAGTTCTTC,CASSPGAIAGVRGNEQFF
few,TRBJ2-1,TRBV29-1,TRBD2,TGCAGCGTTGTTTCTAGCGGTTTCTACAATGAGCAGTTCTTC,CSVVSSGFYNEQFF
.,TRBJ2-7,TRBV7-9,TRBD2,TGTGCCAACCCAGCGGGACCTTACTACGAGCAGTACTTC,CANPAGPYYEQYF
.,TRBJ2-3,TRBV5-4,.,TGTGCCAGCAGCTTGGGGCTCCCACCCACAGATACGCAGTATTTT,CASSLGLPPTDTQYF
.,TRBJ2-3,TRBV7-3,.,TGTGCCAGCAGTTTTCGAGAGGGAGATACGCAGTATTTT,CASSFREGDTQYF
.,TRBJ2-1,TRBV5-4,TRBD2,TGTGCCAGCAGCTTGCGACTAGCGGGAGGGTCAGGGGTTGAGCAGTTCTTC,CASSLRLAGGSGVEQFF
.,TRBJ2-7,TRBV10-3,.,TGTGCCATCGCTGGAGGCGGCGAGCAGTACTTC,CAIAGGGEQYF
.,TRBJ2-7,TRBV7-2,.,TGTGCCAGCAGCCCCACTCTTCTTGGCTCCTACGAGCAGTACTTC,CASSPTLLGSYEQYF
.,TRBJ1-3,TRBV27,.,TGTGCCAGCAGTTTATCAGGGCGGATCTCTGGAAACACCATATATTTT,CASSLSGRISGNTIYF
.,TRBJ1-1,TRBV18,.,TGTGCCAGCTCACCATCGAGGGGAGTGAACACTGAAGCTTTCTTT,CASSPSRGVNTEAFF
.,TRBJ2-1,TRBV27,.,TGTGCCAGCAGTTCCCCCGGCAGCGTCGAGTATCGTCCTGAGCAGTTCTTC,CASSSPGSVEYRPEQFF
.,TRBJ2-7,TRBV18,.,TGTGCCAGCTCACCAGGGGCTAGCCGAAACTACGAGCAGTACTTC,CASSPGASRNYEQYF
.,TRBJ2-7,TRBV5-1,.,TGCGCCAGCAGCTTGGAAGGGCGTCTCATCTACGAGCAGTACTTC,CASSLEGRLIYEQYF